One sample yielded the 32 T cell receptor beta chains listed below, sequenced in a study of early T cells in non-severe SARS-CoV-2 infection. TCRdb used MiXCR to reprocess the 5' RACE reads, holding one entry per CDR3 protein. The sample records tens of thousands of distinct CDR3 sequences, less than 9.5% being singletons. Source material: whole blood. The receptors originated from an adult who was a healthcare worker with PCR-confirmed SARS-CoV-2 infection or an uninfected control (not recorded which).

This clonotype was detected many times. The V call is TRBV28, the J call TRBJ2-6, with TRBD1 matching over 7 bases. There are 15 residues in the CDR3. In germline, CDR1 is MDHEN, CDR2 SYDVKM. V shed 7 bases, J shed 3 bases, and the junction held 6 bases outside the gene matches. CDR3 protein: CASTRQGGGANVLTF. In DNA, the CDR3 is TGTGCCAGCACTCGACAGGGCGGTGGGGCCAACGTCCTGACTTTC.

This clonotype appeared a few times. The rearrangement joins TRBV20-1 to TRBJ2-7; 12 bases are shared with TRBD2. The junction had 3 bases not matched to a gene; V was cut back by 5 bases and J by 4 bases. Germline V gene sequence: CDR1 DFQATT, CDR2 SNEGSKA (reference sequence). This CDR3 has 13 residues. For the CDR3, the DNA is TGCAGTGCTTCCGGGACTAGCGGGTACGAGCAGTACTTC. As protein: CSASGTSGYEQYF.

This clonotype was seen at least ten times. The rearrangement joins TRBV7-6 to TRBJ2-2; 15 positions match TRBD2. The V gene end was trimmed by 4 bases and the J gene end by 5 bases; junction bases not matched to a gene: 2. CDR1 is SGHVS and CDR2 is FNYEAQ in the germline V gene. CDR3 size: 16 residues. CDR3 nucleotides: TGTGCCAGCAGCTCAGGACTAGCGGGAGGGACCGGGGAGCTGTTTTTT. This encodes CASSSGLAGGTGELFF.

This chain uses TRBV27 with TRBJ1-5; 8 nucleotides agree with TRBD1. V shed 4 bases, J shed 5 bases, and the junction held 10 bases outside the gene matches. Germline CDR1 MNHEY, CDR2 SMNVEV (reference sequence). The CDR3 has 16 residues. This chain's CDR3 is CASSSVGQGFDQPQHF. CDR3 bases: TGTGCCAGCAGTTCGGTAGGACAGGGCTTCGATCAGCCCCAGCATTTT.

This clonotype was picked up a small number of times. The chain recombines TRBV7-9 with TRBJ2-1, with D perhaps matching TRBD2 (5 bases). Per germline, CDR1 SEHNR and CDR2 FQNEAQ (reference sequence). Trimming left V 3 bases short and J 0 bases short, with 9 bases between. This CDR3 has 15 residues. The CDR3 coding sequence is TGTGCCAGCAGCTTTGAGGGAGTCTCCTACAATGAGCAGTTCTTC. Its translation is CASSFEGVSYNEQFF.

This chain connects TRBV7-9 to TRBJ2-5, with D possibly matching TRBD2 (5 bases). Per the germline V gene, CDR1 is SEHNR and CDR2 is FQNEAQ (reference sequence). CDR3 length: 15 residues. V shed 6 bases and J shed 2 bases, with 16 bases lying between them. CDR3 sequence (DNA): TGTGCCAGCAGTGGGCAGAGCGGTACTCAAGAGACCCAGTACTTC. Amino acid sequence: CASSGQSGTQETQYF.

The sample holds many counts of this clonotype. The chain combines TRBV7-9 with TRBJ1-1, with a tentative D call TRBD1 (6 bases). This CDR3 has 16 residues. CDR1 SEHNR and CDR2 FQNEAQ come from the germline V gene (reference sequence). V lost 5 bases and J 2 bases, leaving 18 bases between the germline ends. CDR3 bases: TGTGCCAGCAGCGGACCACCCTGGGGGCAAAACACTGAAGCTTTCTTT. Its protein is CASSGPPWGQNTEAFF.

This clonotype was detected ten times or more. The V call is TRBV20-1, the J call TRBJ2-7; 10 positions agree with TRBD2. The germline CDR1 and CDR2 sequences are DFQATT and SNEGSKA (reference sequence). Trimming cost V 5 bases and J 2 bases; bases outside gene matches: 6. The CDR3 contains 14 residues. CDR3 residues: CSASRTSGPYEQYF. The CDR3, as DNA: TGCAGTGCTTCCCGGACTAGCGGACCCTACGAGCAGTACTTC.

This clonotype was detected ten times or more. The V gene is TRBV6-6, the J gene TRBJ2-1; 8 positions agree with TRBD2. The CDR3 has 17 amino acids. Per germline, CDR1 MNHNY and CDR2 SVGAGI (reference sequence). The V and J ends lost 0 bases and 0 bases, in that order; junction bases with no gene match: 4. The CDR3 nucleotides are TGTGCCAGCAGTTACTCTAATAGCGGGACCTCCTACAATGAGCAGTTCTTC. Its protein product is CASSYSNSGTSYNEQFF.

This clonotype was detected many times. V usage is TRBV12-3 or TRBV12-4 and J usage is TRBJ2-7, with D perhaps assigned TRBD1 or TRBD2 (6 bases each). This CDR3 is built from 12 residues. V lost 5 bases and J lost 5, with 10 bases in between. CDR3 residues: CASSNRGHEQYF. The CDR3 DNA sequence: TGTGCCAGCAGTAACCGGGGGCACGAGCAGTACTTC.

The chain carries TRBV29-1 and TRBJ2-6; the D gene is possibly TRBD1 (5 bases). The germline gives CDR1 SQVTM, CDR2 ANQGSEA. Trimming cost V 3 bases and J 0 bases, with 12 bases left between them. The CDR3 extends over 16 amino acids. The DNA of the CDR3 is TGCAGCGTTGAGAAGGACACTGACTCTGGGGCCAACGTCCTGACTTTC. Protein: CSVEKDTDSGANVLTF.

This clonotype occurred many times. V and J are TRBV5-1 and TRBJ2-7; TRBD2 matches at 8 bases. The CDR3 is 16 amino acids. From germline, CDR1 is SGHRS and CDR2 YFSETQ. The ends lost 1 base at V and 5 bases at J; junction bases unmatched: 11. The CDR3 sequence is CASSLSGSRSRDEQYF. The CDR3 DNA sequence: TGCGCCAGCAGCTTGAGCGGGAGCCGGTCGCGGGACGAGCAGTACTTC.

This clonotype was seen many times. In DNA form, the CDR3 reads TGTGCCATCAGTGAACGACAGGTGAACTACGAGCAGTACTTC. Translating it yields CAISERQVNYEQYF. This chain uses TRBV10-3 with TRBJ2-7; tentative D call: TRBD1 (6 bases). V lost 3 bases, J lost 3 bases, and 12 bases lay in between. The germline gives CDR1 ENHRY, CDR2 SYGVKD. This CDR3 has 14 amino acids.

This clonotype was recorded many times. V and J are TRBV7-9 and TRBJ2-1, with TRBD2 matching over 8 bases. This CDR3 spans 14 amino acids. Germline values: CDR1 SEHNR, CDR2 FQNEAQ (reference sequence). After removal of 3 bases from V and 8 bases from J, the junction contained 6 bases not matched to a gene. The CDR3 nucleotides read TGTGCCAGCAGCTTTACGGGAGGGGTGTATGAGCAGTTCTTC. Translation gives CASSFTGGVYEQFF.

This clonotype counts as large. CDR3 amino acids: CASSVRTGVSEQYF. CDR3 nucleotides: TGTGCCAGCAGCGTGCGGACAGGGGTGTCCGAGCAGTACTTC. J is TRBJ2-7 and V is TRBV9, with TRBD1 matching over 9 bases. The CDR3 sequence is 14 residues long. Germline V gene lookup returns CDR1 SGDLS and CDR2 YYNGEE. J gave up 6 bases and V 2 bases, and 6 bases lay outside the gene matches.

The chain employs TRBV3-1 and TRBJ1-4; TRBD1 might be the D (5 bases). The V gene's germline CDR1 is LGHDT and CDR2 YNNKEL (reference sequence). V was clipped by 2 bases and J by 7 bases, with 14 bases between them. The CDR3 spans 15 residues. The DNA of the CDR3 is TGTGCCAGCAGCCAATCCCCCGGGGGTGGTGAAAAACTGTTTTTT. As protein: CASSQSPGGGEKLFF.

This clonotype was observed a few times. CDR3: CASSFPGDNTDTQYF. DNA for the CDR3: TGTGCCAGCAGTTTCCCCGGGGACAACACAGATACGCAGTATTTT. The V call is TRBV28, the J call TRBJ2-3; possibly TRBD1 for D (6 bases). Trimming left V 3 bases short and J 2 bases short, with 12 bases between. The length of the CDR3 is 15 residues. The germline V gene has CDR1 MDHEN and CDR2 SYDVKM.

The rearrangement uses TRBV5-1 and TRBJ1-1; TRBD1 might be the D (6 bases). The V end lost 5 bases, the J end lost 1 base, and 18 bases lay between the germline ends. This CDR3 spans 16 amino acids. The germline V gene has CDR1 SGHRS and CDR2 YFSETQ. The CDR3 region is CASSLRAGAENTEAFF. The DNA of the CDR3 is TGCGCCAGCAGTCTTAGAGCAGGGGCGGAGAACACTGAAGCTTTCTTT.

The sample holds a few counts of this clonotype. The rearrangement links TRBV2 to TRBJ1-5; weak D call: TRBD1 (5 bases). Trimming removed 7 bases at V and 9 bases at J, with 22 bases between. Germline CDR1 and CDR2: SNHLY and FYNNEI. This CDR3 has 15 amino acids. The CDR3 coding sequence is TGTGCCAGCACCCGGACCAGGGACGGACCTACGCCCCAGCATTTT. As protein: CASTRTRDGPTPQHF.

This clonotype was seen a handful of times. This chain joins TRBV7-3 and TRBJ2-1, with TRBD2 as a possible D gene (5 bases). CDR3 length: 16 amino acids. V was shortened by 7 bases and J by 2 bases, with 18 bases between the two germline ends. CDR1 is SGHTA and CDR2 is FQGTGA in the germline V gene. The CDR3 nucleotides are TGTGCCAGCACCATTCCCGGGATCCCGACCTACAATGAGCAGTTCTTC. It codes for CASTIPGIPTYNEQFF.

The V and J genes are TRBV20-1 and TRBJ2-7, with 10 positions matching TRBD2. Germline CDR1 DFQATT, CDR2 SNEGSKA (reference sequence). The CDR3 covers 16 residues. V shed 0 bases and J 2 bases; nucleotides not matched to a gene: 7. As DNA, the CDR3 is TGCAGTGCTAGAGATTTCAGCGGGAGGGCCGCCTACGAGCAGTACTTC. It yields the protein CSARDFSGRAAYEQYF.

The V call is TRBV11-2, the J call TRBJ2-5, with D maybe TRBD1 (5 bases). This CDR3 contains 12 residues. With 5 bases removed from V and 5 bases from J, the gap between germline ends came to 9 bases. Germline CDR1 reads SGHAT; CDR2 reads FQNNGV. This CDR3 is CASSPHRETQYF. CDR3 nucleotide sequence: TGTGCCAGCAGCCCACACAGGGAGACCCAGTACTTC.

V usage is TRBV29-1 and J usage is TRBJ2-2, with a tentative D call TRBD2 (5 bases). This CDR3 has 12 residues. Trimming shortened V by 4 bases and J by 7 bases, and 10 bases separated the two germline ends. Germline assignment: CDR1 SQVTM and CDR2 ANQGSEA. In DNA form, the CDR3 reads TGCAGCGTTGTATTGGGGAGCGGGGAGCTGTTTTTT. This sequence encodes CSVVLGSGELFF.

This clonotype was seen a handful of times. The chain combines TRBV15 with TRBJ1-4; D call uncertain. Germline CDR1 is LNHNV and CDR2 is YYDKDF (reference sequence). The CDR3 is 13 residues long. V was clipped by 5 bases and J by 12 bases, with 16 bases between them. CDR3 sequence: CATSPLGGSQLFF. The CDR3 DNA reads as TGTGCCACCAGCCCCCTGGGCGGCAGTCAACTGTTTTTT.

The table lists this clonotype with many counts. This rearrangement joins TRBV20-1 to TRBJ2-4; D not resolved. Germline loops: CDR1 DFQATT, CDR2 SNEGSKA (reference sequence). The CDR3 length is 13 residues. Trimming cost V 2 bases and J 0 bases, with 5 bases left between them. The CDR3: CSARKGAKNIQYF. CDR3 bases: TGCAGTGCTAGAAAGGGAGCCAAAAACATTCAGTACTTC.

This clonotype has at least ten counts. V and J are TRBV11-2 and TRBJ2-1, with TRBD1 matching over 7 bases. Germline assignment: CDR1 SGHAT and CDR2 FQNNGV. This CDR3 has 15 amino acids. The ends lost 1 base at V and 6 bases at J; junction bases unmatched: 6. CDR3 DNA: TGTGCCAGCAGCTTAGGGGGAACAGGGGTCAATGAGCAGTTCTTC. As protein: CASSLGGTGVNEQFF.

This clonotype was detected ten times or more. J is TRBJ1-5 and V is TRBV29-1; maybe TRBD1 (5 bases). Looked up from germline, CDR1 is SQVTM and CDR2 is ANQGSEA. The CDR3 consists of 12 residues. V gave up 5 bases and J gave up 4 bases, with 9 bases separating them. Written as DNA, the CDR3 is TGCAGCGTTCGGGGGGGAAATCAGCCCCAGCATTTT. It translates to CSVRGGNQPQHF.

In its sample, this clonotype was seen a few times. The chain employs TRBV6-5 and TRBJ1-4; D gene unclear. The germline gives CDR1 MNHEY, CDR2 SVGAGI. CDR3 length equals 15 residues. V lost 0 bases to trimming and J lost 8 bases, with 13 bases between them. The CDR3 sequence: CASSYSMGSKEKLFF. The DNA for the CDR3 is TGTGCCAGCAGTTACTCGATGGGTTCAAAAGAAAAACTGTTTTTT.

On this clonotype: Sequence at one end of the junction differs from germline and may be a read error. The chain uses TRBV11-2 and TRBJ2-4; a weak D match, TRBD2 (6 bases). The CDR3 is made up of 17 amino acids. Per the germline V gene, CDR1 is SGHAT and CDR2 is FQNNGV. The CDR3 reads CASSVDGDSIIQNIQYF. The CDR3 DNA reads TGTGCCAGCAGCGTAGATGGGGACTCGATTATCCAAAACATTCAGTACTTC.

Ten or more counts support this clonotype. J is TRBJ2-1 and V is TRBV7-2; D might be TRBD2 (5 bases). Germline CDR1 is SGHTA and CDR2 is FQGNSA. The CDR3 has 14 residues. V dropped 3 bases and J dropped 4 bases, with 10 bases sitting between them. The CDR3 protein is CASSFGLPYNEQFF. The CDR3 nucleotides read TGTGCCAGCAGCTTCGGACTCCCTTACAATGAGCAGTTCTTC.

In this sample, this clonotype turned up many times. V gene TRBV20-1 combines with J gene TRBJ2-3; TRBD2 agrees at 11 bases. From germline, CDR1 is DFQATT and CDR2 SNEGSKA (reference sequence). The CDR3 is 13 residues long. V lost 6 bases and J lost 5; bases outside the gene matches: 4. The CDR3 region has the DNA TGCAGTGCCCTAGCGGGAGGAGAAGATACGCAGTATTTT. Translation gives CSALAGGEDTQYF.

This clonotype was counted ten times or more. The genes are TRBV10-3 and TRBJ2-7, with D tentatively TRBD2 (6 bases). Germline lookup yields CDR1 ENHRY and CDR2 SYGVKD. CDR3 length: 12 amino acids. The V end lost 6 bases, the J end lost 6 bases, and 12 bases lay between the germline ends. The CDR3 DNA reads TGTGCCATCAGGAAGCTCGGGGGCGAGCAGTACTTC. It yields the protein CAIRKLGGEQYF.